The clone carrying this TCR beta chain has ten or more counts. Its specificity is unknown. The data were taken from a study of tumor-infiltrating lymphocytes in primary liver carcinoma. Overall study findings and caveats: The study used bulk unsorted samples and so did not compare CD4+ and CD8+ repertoires. Reduced overlap was seen in tumor-adjacent and tumor-blood pairs versus tumor region pairs. The 250 largest clones made up significantly more of tumor than blood repertoires (p = 0.039).

A constant-region primer served to make TCR beta cDNA from around 500 ng total RNA. Modified slightly, ARM-PCR produced TCR beta libraries over three nested multiplex PCR rounds. TCRdb re-called the multiplex PCR reads through MiXCR, storing one row per CDR3 protein. The sample records over 250,000 distinct CDR3 sequences, around 50% being singletons. Out of unsorted whole blood came the blood RNA, and germline DNA was extracted as well. Before any surgery took place, about 3.8 milliliters of peripheral blood were collected. The specimen was peripheral blood. The receptor comes from a woman in her twenties or thirties with primary liver carcinoma and hepatitis B virus infection.

CDR3 DNA: TGTGCCAGCAGCCACCAGCCTCTTCTAGCGGGAGATCTTGAGGGTAAGAATGAGCAGTTCTTC. Translated: CASSHQPLLAGDLEGKNEQFF. V and J are TRBV4-2 and TRBJ2-1, with 10 nucleotides matching TRBD2. CDR3 length equals 21 residues. Germline V CDR1 and CDR2: LGHNA, YNFKEQ. The V segment lost 3 bases and the J segment 7 bases; nucleotides outside the gene matches: 24.